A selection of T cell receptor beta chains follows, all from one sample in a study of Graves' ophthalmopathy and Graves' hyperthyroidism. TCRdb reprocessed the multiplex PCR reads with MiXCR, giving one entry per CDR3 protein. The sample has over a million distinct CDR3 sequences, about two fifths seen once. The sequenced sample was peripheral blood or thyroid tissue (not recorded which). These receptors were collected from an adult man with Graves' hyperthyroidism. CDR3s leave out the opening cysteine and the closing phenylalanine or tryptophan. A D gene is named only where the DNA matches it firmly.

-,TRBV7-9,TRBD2,ASSLGGRGEQF
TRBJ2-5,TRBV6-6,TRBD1,ASSPRTGPETQY
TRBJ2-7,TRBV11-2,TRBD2,ASSLVPRGTSFYEQY
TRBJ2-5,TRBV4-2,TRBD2,ASSQPSSSGRAVQETQY
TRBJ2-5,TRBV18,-,ASSLTRYQETQY
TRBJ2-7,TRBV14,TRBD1,ASSQERGTGTGNYEQY
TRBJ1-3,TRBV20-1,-,SATGNSGNTIY
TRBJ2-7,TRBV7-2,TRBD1,ASSRALGQAAYEQY
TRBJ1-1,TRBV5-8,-,ASSLFGSQEAF
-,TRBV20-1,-,SARPSRGRETQY
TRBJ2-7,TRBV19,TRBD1,ASSRQGQTYEQY
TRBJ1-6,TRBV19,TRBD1,ATGTGNNSPLH
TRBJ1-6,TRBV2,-,ASTSRRGGAPLH
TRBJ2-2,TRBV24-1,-,ATSDGGRGNTGELF
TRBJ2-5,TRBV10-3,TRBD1,AISELTGDIQETQY
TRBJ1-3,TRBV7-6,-,ASSSTGLTGNTIY
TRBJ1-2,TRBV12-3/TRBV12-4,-,ASTILIGGYT